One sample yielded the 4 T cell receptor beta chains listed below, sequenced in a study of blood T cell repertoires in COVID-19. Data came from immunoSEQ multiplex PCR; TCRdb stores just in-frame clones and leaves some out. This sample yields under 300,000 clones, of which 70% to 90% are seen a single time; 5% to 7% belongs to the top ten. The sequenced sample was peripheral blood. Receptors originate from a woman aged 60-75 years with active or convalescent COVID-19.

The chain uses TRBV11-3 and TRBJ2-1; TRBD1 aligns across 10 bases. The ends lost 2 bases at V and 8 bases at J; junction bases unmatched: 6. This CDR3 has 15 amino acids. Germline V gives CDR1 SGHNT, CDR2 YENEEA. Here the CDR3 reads CASSLRGQGRDEQFF. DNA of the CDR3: TGTGCCAGCAGCTTAAGGGGACAGGGGAGGGATGAGCAGTTCTTC.

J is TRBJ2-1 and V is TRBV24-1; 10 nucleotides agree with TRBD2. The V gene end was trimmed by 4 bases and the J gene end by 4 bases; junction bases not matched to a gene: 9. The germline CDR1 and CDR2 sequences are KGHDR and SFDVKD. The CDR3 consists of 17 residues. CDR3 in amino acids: CATSDPASGSDYNEQFF. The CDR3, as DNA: TGTGCCACCAGTGACCCCGCTAGCGGGAGTGATTACAATGAGCAGTTCTTC.

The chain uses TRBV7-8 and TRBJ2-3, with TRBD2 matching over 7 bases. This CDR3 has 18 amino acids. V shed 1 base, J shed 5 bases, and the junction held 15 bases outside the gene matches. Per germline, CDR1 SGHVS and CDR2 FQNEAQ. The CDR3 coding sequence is TGTGCCAGCAGCTTAGGCATTTCGGTGGGAGGGGTTTTAGATACGCAGTATTTT. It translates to CASSLGISVGGVLDTQYF.

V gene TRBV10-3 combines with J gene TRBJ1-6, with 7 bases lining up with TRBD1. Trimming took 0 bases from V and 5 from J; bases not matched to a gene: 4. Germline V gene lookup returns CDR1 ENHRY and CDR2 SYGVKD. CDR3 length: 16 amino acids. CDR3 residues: CAISESPTGNNSPLHF. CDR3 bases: TGTGCCATCAGTGAGTCCCCGACAGGGAATAATTCACCCCTCCACTTT.